The rows below give T cell receptor beta chains drawn from one sample of a study of T-cell reconstitution after alpha-beta-depleted transplantation in children. TCRdb used MiXCR to reprocess the PCR reads, holding one entry per CDR3 protein. The sample lists hundreds of thousands of distinct CDR3 sequences, roughly 8% occurring once. This material consisted of PBMCs, mostly from graft donor cells, taken 180 days after TCRalphabeta/CD19-depleted stem cell transplant. The receptors come from a male patient aged 5 to 17 who had a stem cell transplant for acute lymphoblastic leukemia, so the T cells may come from the graft donor. Each CDR3 is given with its conserved first and last residue. D genes are given only for firm matches. Expanded clones get a size class; other rows say once, few or many, or leave the size out.

clone size,J gene,D gene,V gene,CDR3 DNA,CDR3 protein
many,TRBJ2-5,NA,TRBV4-3,TGCGCCAGCAGCCAAGGGGCAGGCAGGAGGGAGACCCAGTACTTC,CASSQGAGRRETQYF
many,TRBJ1-5,NA,TRBV7-7,TGTGCTAGCAGCTTGTCCCTTAATCAGCCCCAGCATTTT,CASSLSLNQPQHF
NA,TRBJ2-1,TRBD2,TRBV18,TGTGCCAGCTCACCCCAGCGGGAGGTCTACAATGAGCAGTTCTTC,CASSPQREVYNEQFF
many,TRBJ2-2,TRBD1,TRBV4-1,TGCGCCAGCAGCCATGCGGACAGGAGGAGGACCGGGGAGCTGTTTTTT,CASSHADRRRTGELFF
many,TRBJ2-1,NA,TRBV7-8,TGTGCCAGCAGCTTTCCCACTTTAGGCTTTGAGCAGTTCTTC,CASSFPTLGFEQFF
many,TRBJ1-1,TRBD1,TRBV2,TGTGCCAGCACCCTAAGAGGACAGGGGGCGGATTTAAACACTGAAGCTTTCTTT,CASTLRGQGADLNTEAFF
many,TRBJ2-1,NA,TRBV28,TGTGCCAGCAGTTTTGGTAGGCGGGACAATGAGCAGTTCTTC,CASSFGRRDNEQFF
many,TRBJ2-6,NA,TRBV4-2,TGTGCCAGCAGCCCCCTGGTGTCTGGGGCCAACGTCCTGACTTTC,CASSPLVSGANVLTF
many,TRBJ1-3,NA,TRBV28,TGTGCCAGCATCTCTGGAAACACCATATATTTT,CASISGNTIYF
few,TRBJ2-5,TRBD1,TRBV11-2,TGTGCCAGCAGCGTGGACAGGGGAGAGACCCAGTACTTC,CASSVDRGETQYF
many,TRBJ2-1,NA,TRBV2,TGTGCCAGCAGGCGGGAGCAGTTCTTC,CASRREQFF
NA,TRBJ2-7,NA,TRBV13,TGTGCCAGCGGCGGACAGTACTACGAGCAGTACTTC,CASGGQYYEQYF
many,TRBJ1-1,NA,TRBV5-6,TGTGCCAGCAGCTTGGTGGGGGTGGCAGGGGCTGTCACTGAAGCTTTCTTT,CASSLVGVAGAVTEAFF
many,TRBJ1-5,NA,TRBV6-6,TGTGCCAGCAGGGTCACTAGCAATCAGCCCCAGCATTTT,CASRVTSNQPQHF
many,TRBJ1-1,NA,TRBV5-1,TGCGCCAGCAGCTTGGAGGGGGGCCTGAACACTGAAGCTTTCTTT,CASSLEGGLNTEAFF
many,TRBJ2-5,TRBD2,TRBV7-3,TGTGCCAGCAGCACCACCGGGGGGACTAGCACAGAGACCCAGTACTTC,CASSTTGGTSTETQYF
many,TRBJ1-6,NA,TRBV20-1,TGCAGTGCCTCGGTTGGGCTTTCCAATTCACCCCTCCACTTT,CSASVGLSNSPLHF
many,TRBJ2-2,TRBD2,TRBV11-2,TGTGCCAGCAGCCCCCCAGGACAGCTCGGGAGGGGCGCCGGGGAGCTGTTTTTT,CASSPPGQLGRGAGELFF
many,TRBJ2-1,NA,TRBV7-9,TGTGCCAGCAGCTTAGCGGTTTCGGTCGATGAGCAGTTCTTC,CASSLAVSVDEQFF
many,TRBJ2-2,TRBD2,TRBV5-5,TGTGCCAGCAGCTTGGGACTAGCGGAGGCCGCCACCGGGGAGCTGTTTTTT,CASSLGLAEAATGELFF
many,TRBJ2-7,TRBD2,TRBV6-5,TGTGCCAGCAGGCTAGCGGGTCTCACCTACGAGCAGTACTTC,CASRLAGLTYEQYF
many,TRBJ1-6,TRBD1,TRBV12-3/TRBV12-4,TGTGCCAGCAGGGGACAGTATAATTCACCCCTCCACTTT,CASRGQYNSPLHF
few,TRBJ2-7,NA,TRBV6-2/TRBV6-3,TGTGCCAACACTCCGGGTCCCTTCTTGGCCTACGAGCAGTACTTC,CANTPGPFLAYEQYF
NA,TRBJ2-1,NA,TRBV18,TGTGCCAGCTCACCCCCGGACGGGTACAATGAGCGGTTCTTC,CASSPPDGYNERFF
many,TRBJ2-5,NA,TRBV5-1,TGCGCCAGCAGCGTAGAGAAGACCCAGTACTTC,CASSVEKTQYF
NA,TRBJ1-3,TRBD1,TRBV29-1,TGCAGCGGTACAGGGGGCACTGGAAACACCATATATTTT,CSGTGGTGNTIYF